This T cell receptor (beta chain) came from a study of Ad26.COV2.S vaccination and SARS-CoV-2 variants (dated by TCRdb to 2020 to 2022). The study in broad terms: Vaccine-arm donors were drawn from COV1001, a multicentre, randomized, double-blind, placebo-controlled phase I-IIa trial of Ad26.COV2.S in healthy adults. TCRbeta repertoire sequencing served as the tool for gauging how specific and how broad the SARS-CoV-2-reactive T cell receptors were following Ad26.COV2.S vaccination. Trial participants were randomized into five groups of five: low-dose or high-dose Ad26.COV2.S given once or twice, or placebo on both occasions. Ad26.COV2.S was given intramuscularly at 5x10^10 or 1x10^11 viral particles, as a single shot or as two shots 56 days apart. Blinding of investigators to trial group allocation was maintained during experiments and outcome assessment. A total of around 32 samples were included in the TCR-sequenced set, comprising 19 Ad26.COV2.S vaccine recipients, 5 placebo recipients and 8 SARS-CoV-2 convalescent individuals. Overall study outcomes, separate from this receptor: Higher spike-specific TCR breadth was observed in Ad26.COV2.S recipients than in placebo recipients (P = 0.0014). The study was not powered for comparison of responses between vaccine doses or regimens. After vaccination, substantial breadth of spike-specific CD8+ and CD4+ T cell responses was reported. According to the authors, total T cell responses may have been underestimated by the TCR breadth and depth analyses. Non-spike TCR breadth was comparable between vaccine and placebo recipients, consistent with the vaccine containing only spike.

Worth noting for this clone: Its antigen target is currently unknown. The input lacks base qualities; no much larger clone sits a single base away. Other DNA sequences from this sample encode an identical CDR3 as well.

The immunoSEQ Assay was the method used to sequence TCRbeta CDR3 regions. After extraction, genomic DNA underwent amplification by bias-controlled multiplex PCR, followed by high-throughput sequencing. The study's processing was this. To quantify the absolute abundance of every unique TCRbeta CDR3 region, sequences were collapsed and filtered. T cell fraction was estimated by normalizing TCRbeta template counts to usable DNA, with usable DNA measured through amplification of reference genes found in all nucleated cells. Repertoire TCRs were annotated as SARS-CoV-2-specific by exact matching of V gene, CDR3 amino acid sequence and J gene to a known reactive TCR set. The reference SARS-CoV-2 TCR set came from MIRA and was filtered for enrichment in COVID-19-positive ImmuneCODE repertoires, removing public or cross-reactive TCRs. Based on the MIRA antigens, annotated TCRs were further analysed at the level of specific ORF or position within ORF. Depth was the summed frequency of annotated unique rearrangements, while breadth was defined as annotated unique rearrangements over total unique productive rearrangements. Two-sided Wilcoxon rank-sum tests were used to compare TCR breadth between groups. Drawn from immuneACCESS, this table holds only the in-frame rearrangements with V and J called that TCRdb kept. Clones are partly lost; checked studies trace under half to an unresolved V gene and leave the rest unexplained. The DNA gave D and trimming, while V, J and clone size come from that table. Within this sample are about 680,000 clones, with more than 70% of them counted one time only. The ten largest clones take up around 1.5% of the sample.

This specimen's treatment or condition label, per the study, means: roughly 19 received Ad26.COV2.S at low or high dose, single or two shots; a few received placebo; per-sample allocation not given. Repertoires of vaccine and placebo recipients were sequenced from samples collected on day 63 after the first injection. In Cohort 1b, 25 to 30 adults aged 18-55 years were enrolled at a single site in Boston, USA, between 29 July and 7 August 2020. Ad26.COV2.S was a replication-incompetent adenovirus type 26 vector that expressed a prefusion-stabilized SARS-CoV-2 spike protein derived from the original Wuhan strain. The CDR3 covers 15 residues, taking in both the cysteine and the phenylalanine. Only the CDR3 part of the read is kept: 45 bases, read in frame from the first base. Trimming removed 2 bases from V and 3 bases from J; the gene matches leave 2 bases unexplained. In the germline V gene, CDR1 corresponds to MNHEY and CDR2 to SVGAGI.

This clonotype was sampled from a person between 18 and 65 years old who received the Ad26.COV2.S COVID-19 vaccine or a placebo. The starting material was peripheral blood, obtained in a trial of Ad26.COV2.S vaccine versus placebo. The chain is assembled from TRBV6-5 and TRBJ1-2; TRBD1 matches 11 bases in the middle. The CDR3 region reads CASSYRGQGDYGYTF. The bases read TGTGCCAGCAGTTACCGGGGACAGGGGGACTATGGCTACACCTTC.